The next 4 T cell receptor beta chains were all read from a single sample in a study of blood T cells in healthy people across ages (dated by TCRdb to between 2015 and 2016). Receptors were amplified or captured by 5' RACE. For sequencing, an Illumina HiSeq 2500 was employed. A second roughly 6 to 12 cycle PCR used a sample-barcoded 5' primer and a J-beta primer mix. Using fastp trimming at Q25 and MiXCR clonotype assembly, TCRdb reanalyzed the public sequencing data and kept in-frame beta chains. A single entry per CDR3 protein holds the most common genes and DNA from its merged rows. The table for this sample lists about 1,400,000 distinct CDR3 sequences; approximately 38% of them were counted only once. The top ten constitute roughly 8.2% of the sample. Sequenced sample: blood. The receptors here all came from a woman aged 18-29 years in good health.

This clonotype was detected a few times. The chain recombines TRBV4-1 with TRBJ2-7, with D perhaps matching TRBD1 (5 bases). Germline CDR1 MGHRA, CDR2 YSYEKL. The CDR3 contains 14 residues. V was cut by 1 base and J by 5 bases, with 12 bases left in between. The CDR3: CASSQGQGRDEQYF. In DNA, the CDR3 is TGCGCCAGCAGCCAAGGGCAGGGTCGGGACGAGCAGTACTTC.

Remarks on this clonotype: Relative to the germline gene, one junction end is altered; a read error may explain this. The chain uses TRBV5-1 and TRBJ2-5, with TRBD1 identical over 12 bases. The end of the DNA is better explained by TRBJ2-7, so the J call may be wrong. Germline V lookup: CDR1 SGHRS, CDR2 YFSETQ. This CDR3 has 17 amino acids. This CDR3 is CTSSRSRGGQGANEQYF. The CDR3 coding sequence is TGCACCAGCAGCCGATCACGAGGGGGACAGGGGGCTAACGAGCAGTACTTC.

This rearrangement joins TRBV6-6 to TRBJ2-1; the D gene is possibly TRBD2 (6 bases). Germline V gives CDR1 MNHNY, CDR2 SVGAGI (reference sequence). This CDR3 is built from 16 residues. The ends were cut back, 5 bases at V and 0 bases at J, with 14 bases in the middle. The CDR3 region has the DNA TGTGCCAGCAGTCGCCCCGGGACTCGCTCCTACAATGAGCAGTTCTTC. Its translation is CASSRPGTRSYNEQFF.

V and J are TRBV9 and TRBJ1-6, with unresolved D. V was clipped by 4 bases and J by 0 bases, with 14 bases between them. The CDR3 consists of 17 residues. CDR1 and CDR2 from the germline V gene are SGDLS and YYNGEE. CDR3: CASSSAGFSSYNSPLHF. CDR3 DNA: TGTGCCAGCAGCTCGGCCGGGTTTAGCTCCTATAATTCACCCCTCCACTTT. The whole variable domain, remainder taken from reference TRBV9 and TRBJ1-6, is DSGVTQTPKHLITATGQRVTLRCSPRSGDLSVYWYQQSLDQGLQFLIQYYNGEERAKGNILERFSAQQFPDLHSELNLSSLELGDSALYFCASSSAGFSSYNSPLHFGNGTRLTVT.